A selection of T cell receptor beta chains follows, all from one sample in a study of T cells in Graves' hyperthyroidism and ophthalmopathy. TCRdb reprocessed the multiplex PCR reads via MiXCR and lists one record per CDR3 protein. The top ten clones hold approximately 14% of a sample with hundreds of thousands of distinct CDR3 sequences, 15% to 18% of them seen once. The sequenced sample was blood. The receptors stem from a woman aged 18-29 years with Graves' hyperthyroidism. The CDR3 runs from the conserved cysteine through the conserved F or W. D genes are given only for firm matches. Some rows mark clone size as missing; the rest say once, few, many or name a class of expanded clone.

CDR3aa	CDR3nt	v_gene	d_gene	j_gene	abundance	len
CASSLGMKGTSGSLDTGELFF	TGTGCCAGCAGCTTAGGAATGAAGGGGACTAGCGGGAGTTTGGACACCGGGGAGCTGTTTTTT	TRBV7-8	TRBD2	TRBJ2-2	many	21
CASGPGGTDTQYF	TGTGCCAGCGGTCCGGGAGGCACAGATACGCAGTATTTT	TRBV7-3	-	TRBJ2-3	many	13
CASSPRDRADSFYGLGYTF	TGTGCCAGCAGTCCGCGGGACAGGGCCGATTCCTTCTATGGTTTAGGCTACACCTTC	TRBV12-3/TRBV12-4	TRBD1	TRBJ1-2	many	19
CASSMETGGEETQYF	TGTGCCAGCTCAATGGAGACAGGGGGCGAAGAGACCCAGTACTTC	TRBV18	TRBD1	TRBJ2-5	many	15
CASSRGLAGGPRYQETQYF	TGTGCCAGCAGCCGCGGACTAGCGGGAGGCCCGAGGTACCAAGAGACCCAGTACTTC	TRBV28	TRBD2	TRBJ2-5	many	19
CASSLGLGGYTGELFF	TGCGCCAGCAGCTTGGGGCTAGGGGGATACACCGGGGAGCTGTTTTTT	TRBV5-1	-	TRBJ2-2	few	16
CASSQDWSREETQYF	TGTGCCAGCAGCCAAGACTGGAGCAGGGAAGAGACCCAGTACTTC	TRBV3-1	-	TRBJ2-5	many	15
CAADRGRMFDGYTF	TGTGCCGCCGACAGGGGGCGAATGTTCGATGGCTACACCTTC	TRBV10-3	TRBD1	TRBJ1-2	-	14
CASSEPLRVGNQKLFF	TGTGCCAGCAGTGAGCCCCTCAGGGTGGGGAATCAAAAACTGTTTTTT	TRBV2	-	TRBJ1-4	many	16
CASSVTPYNEQFF	TGTGCCAGCAGCGTAACCCCCTACAATGAGCAGTTCTTC	TRBV9	-	TRBJ2-1	few	13
CASSPDPIPDTQYF	TGTGCCAGCAGCCCCGACCCGATCCCAGATACGCAGTATTTT	TRBV5-8	-	TRBJ2-3	many	14
CSARDGKALVVNEQFF	TGCAGTGCTAGAGATGGAAAGGCCTTGGTGGTGAATGAGCAGTTCTTC	TRBV20-1	-	TRBJ2-1	many	16
CASSLAAASTDTQYF	TGCGCCAGCAGCTTGGCGGCAGCTAGCACAGATACGCAGTATTTT	TRBV5-1	-	TRBJ2-3	many	15
CASSSPQAGSNEQFF	TGTGCCAGCAGTTCGCCCCAAGCGGGAAGTAATGAGCAGTTCTTC	TRBV28	TRBD2	TRBJ2-1	many	15
CASSEWGRGYGYTF	TGTGCCAGCAGTGAATGGGGGCGGGGCTATGGCTACACCTTC	TRBV2	-	TRBJ1-2	-	14
CASSARDRVDQPQHF	TGTGCCAGCAGCGCCCGGGACAGGGTGGATCAGCCCCAGCATTTT	TRBV9	TRBD1	TRBJ1-5	few	15
CASSLVGYNNSPLHF	TGTGCCAGCAGCTTAGTGGGTTATAATAATTCACCCCTCCACTTT	TRBV7-2	-	TRBJ1-6	-	15
CASSLVGEETQYF	TGTGCCAGCAGCTTAGTGGGAGAAGAGACCCAGTACTTC	TRBV7-9	-	TRBJ2-5	many	13